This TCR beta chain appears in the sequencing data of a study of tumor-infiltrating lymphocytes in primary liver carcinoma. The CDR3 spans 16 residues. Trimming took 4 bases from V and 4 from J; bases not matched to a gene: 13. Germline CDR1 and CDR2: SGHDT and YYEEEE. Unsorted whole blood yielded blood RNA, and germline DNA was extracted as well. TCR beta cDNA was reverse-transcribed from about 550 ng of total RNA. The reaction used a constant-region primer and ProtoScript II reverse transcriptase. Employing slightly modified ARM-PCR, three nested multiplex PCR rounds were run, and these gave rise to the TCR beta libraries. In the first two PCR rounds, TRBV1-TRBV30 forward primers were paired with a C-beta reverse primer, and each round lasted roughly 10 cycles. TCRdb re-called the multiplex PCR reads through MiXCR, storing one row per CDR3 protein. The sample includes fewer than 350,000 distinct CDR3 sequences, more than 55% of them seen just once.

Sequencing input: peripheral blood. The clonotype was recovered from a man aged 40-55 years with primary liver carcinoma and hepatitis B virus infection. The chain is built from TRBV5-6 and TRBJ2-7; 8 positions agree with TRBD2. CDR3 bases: TGTGCCAGCAGCAAAGTAGCGGGGCTCGGGGGGTACGAGCAGTACTTC. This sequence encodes CASSKVAGLGGYEQYF.